These 3 T cell receptor beta chains originate from one sample sequenced in a study of OX40 agonist ivuxolimab in advanced cancers. TCRdb's table, derived via immunoSEQ multiplex PCR, lists solely in-frame clones and lacks some. The sample records over 30,000 clones, nearly 95% being singletons. The sequenced sample was CD4+ or CD8+ T cells sorted from blood, obtained in a trial of the OX40 agonist ivuxolimab. The origin of the receptors is an adult with an advanced solid tumor such as melanoma, head and neck, liver or kidney cancer.

This clone was seen a single time. This rearrangement joins TRBV2 to TRBJ2-1; D is undetermined. Germline CDR1 is SNHLY and CDR2 is FYNNEI. Trimming left V 6 bases short and J 2 bases short, with 17 bases between. The CDR3 has 16 amino acids. DNA for the CDR3: TGTGCCAGCAGAATCTCCGCATTGGGCCCCTACAATGAGCAGTTCTTC. Translating gives CASRISALGPYNEQFF.

CDR3 sequence (DNA): TGTGCCAGCAGCCAAGAACAACAGGCTCCCAGGGGGCTGTTTTTT. Its protein product is CASSQEQQAPRGLFF. The chain is built from TRBV4-2 and TRBJ2-2, with TRBD1 as a possible D gene (6 bases). The CDR3 runs to 15 residues. V was shortened by 0 bases and J by 13 bases, with 18 bases between the two germline ends. Per germline, CDR1 LGHNA and CDR2 YNFKEQ.

This chain joins TRBV29-1 and TRBJ1-2; D not certain. CDR3 length: 11 amino acids. Germline values: CDR1 SQVTM, CDR2 ANQGSEA. The ends were cut back, 3 bases at V and 8 bases at J, with 10 bases in the middle. CDR3 in DNA: TGCAGCGTTGATCGGGAGTCAGGCTACACCTTC. Its protein is CSVDRESGYTF.